The clone carrying this T cell receptor beta chain was picked up a small number of times. CDR3 size: 13 residues. CDR1 and CDR2 (germline): SGHDT, YYEEEE. The V gene lost 2 bases and the J gene lost 2 bases, with 7 bases spanning the gap. These data are taken from a study of control samples from healthy donors and cancer patients. The method was immunoSEQ multiplex PCR; TCRdb's version includes in-frame clones alone and lacks a portion of them. The sample holds roughly 180,000 clones, 80% to 95% seen once. Input material: blood. The chain is built from TRBV5-6 and TRBJ2-5; D remains ambiguous. The TCR was taken from a woman aged 35 to 49 in good health. The CDR3 is CASSLRAQETQYF. The CDR3 coding sequence is TGTGCCAGCAGCTTAAGAGCTCAAGAGACCCAGTACTTC.